This TCR beta chain was found in a study of cytomegalovirus exposure and HLA in healthy donors. The CDR3 length is 14 residues. Trimming at V came to 4 bases and at J to 2 bases, leaving 1 base not matched to a gene. Per the germline V gene, CDR1 is SNHLY and CDR2 is FYNNEI. Notes on the study in general: What a later analysis reportedly showed was that an Asian-associated ancestry cluster had fewer N-insertions than the approximately 670-donor mean. Donor immune exposure was known only as CMV serostatus.

Concerning this clone itself: Its antigen remains unknown.

13 Jbeta primers and 60 Vbeta primers were used for the PCR. Profiled with immunoSEQ multiplex PCR; TCRdb holds only in-frame clones, not every one. The table has about 140,000 clones, approximately 80% seen once. Though nominally healthy at sampling, donors likely had unrecorded immune exposures. What was sequenced was PBMCs. The chain joins TRBV2 to TRBJ1-3; TRBD1 agrees at 8 bases. This receptor was identified in a woman in her 40s in good health and CMV-seronegative. The CDR3, as DNA: TGTGCCAGCAGTGGGACAGGGCCTGGAAACACCATATATTTT. Protein product: CASSGTGPGNTIYF.